The 24 T cell receptor beta chains given below trace back to one sample, sequenced in a study of shared clonotypes between healthy human individuals. Assay used: immunoSEQ multiplex PCR; TCRdb lists only in-frame clones, some missing. The sample comprises 2,500,000 or so clones, 92% of which are singletons, and around 0.38% rests with the top ten. Sequences were obtained from naive CD4+ T cells from PBMCs. The subset here: CD45RA+ positively selected. The receptors stem from a man younger than 30 in good health. Some clones in this sample may be carry-over from other donors' samples.

The chain carries TRBV7-9 and TRBJ1-4, with unresolved D. Trimming took off 6 bases at V and 6 bases at J, with 11 bases between the two ends. The germline CDR1 and CDR2 sequences are SEHNR and FQNEAQ (reference sequence). This CDR3 is built from 13 residues. CDR3 DNA: TGTGCCAGCAGTCCTGGACTCTATGAAAAACTGTTTTTT. As protein: CASSPGLYEKLFF.

This chain connects TRBV11-2 to TRBJ2-7, with 11 bases fitting TRBD2. Germline CDR1 and CDR2: SGHAT and FQNNGV. The CDR3 spans 15 residues. J gave up 1 base and V 3 bases, and 2 bases lay outside the gene matches. DNA for the CDR3: TGTGCCAGCAGCTTGACTAGCGGGATTTCCTACGAGCAGTACTTC. This translates into CASSLTSGISYEQYF.

Comments on this clone: The germline gene is not matched at one end of the junction; a read error may be the cause. The chain has TRBV10-3 and TRBJ2-7, with D perhaps TRBD2 (6 bases). Looked up from germline, CDR1 is ENHRY and CDR2 is SYGVKD. This CDR3 spans 13 amino acids. The CDR3 DNA reads TGTGCCAGCAGTCCGGGAGACTCCCACGAGCAGTACTTC. It specifies CASSPGDSHEQYF.

The rearrangement links TRBV7-9 to TRBJ1-1; unclear D gene. There are 13 residues in the CDR3. CDR1 SEHNR and CDR2 FQNEAQ come from the germline V gene (reference sequence). V was cut by 2 bases and J by 5 bases, with 9 bases left in between. CDR3 sequence: CASSLSPGTEAFF. CDR3 coding DNA: TGTGCCAGCAGCTTATCCCCTGGGACTGAAGCTTTCTTT.

The chain carries TRBV5-1 and TRBJ1-4; 10 nucleotides agree with TRBD1. V trimming: 4 bases; J trimming: 3 bases; junction bases outside the gene matches: 6. Germline assignment: CDR1 SGHRS and CDR2 YFSETQ. This CDR3 spans 16 amino acids. In nucleotides, the CDR3 is TGCGCCAGCAGCCCGGGACAGGGGAAAGCTAATGAAAAACTGTTTTTT. This translates into CASSPGQGKANEKLFF.

The V gene is TRBV5-1, the J gene TRBJ2-5; maybe TRBD1 (6 bases). This CDR3 has 15 residues. Between the trimmed V and J ends, which lost 4 bases and 2 bases, there was a span of 15 bases. Germline V CDR1 and CDR2: SGHRS, YFSETQ. In DNA form, the CDR3 reads TGCGCCAGCAGCACTGGCAGGACAGCGCAAGAGACCCAGTACTTC. Amino acid sequence: CASSTGRTAQETQYF.

This CDR3 is CASSARRRTEAFF. The DNA for the CDR3 is TGTGCCAGTAGTGCCCGCAGGAGAACTGAAGCTTTCTTT. The V call is TRBV19, the J call TRBJ1-1; D unresolved. CDR1 LNHDA and CDR2 SQIVND come from the germline V gene (reference sequence). Trimming took 5 bases from V and 5 from J, leaving 12 bases between them. This CDR3 has 13 amino acids. Combining the CDR3 with reference TRBV19 and TRBJ1-1 gives the whole variable domain DGGITQSPKYLFRKEGQNVTLSCEQNLNHDAMYWYRQDPGQGLRLIYYSQIVNDFQKGDIAEGYSVSREKKESFPLTVTSAQKNPTAFYLCASSARRRTEAFFGQGTRLTVV.

The chain links TRBV2 to TRBJ2-1; D ambiguous. Germline V gene sequence: CDR1 SNHLY, CDR2 FYNNEI. This CDR3 region has 12 residues. Here the CDR3 DNA reads TGTCCCGTGACTGGCTCCTACAATGAGCAGTTCTTC. Protein: CPVTGSYNEQFF.

This chain joins TRBV9 and TRBJ2-2, with a weak D call TRBD2 (6 bases). Germline CDR1 reads SGDLS; CDR2 reads YYNGEE. This CDR3 has 15 residues. DNA for the CDR3: TGTGCTTCCAAAGGAGGTAGCGGCTCCACCGGGGAGCTGTTTTTT. Protein: CASKGGSGSTGELFF. The variable domain in full, completed from reference TRBV9 and TRBJ2-2, reads DSGVTQTPKHLITATGQRVTLRCSPRSGDLSVYWYQQSLDQGLQFLIQYYNGEERAKGNILERFSAQQFPDLHSELNLSSLELGDSALYFCASKGGSGSTGELFFGEGSRLTVL.

This chain joins TRBV5-1 and TRBJ2-5; possibly TRBD1 for D (5 bases). Trimming left V 7 bases short and J 1 base short, with 11 bases between. Germline CDR1 and CDR2: SGHRS and YFSETQ. The CDR3 consists of 13 residues. The CDR3 reads CASGATVQETQYF. As DNA, the CDR3 is TGCGCCAGCGGGGCGACGGTCCAAGAGACCCAGTACTTC.

The gene calls are TRBV28 and TRBJ2-1; D is ambiguous. The V end was cut by 3 bases, the J end by 7 bases, with 13 bases between. Germline CDR1 and CDR2: MDHEN and SYDVKM. The CDR3 runs 14 residues. This chain's CDR3 is CASSFSGFVNEQFF. The CDR3 DNA reads TGTGCCAGCAGTTTTTCTGGGTTCGTGAATGAGCAGTTCTTC.

This chain's CDR3 is CASSPGSSGANVLTF. In DNA form, the CDR3 reads TGTGCCAGCAGTCCAGGGTCCTCGGGGGCCAACGTCCTGACTTTC. The chain joins TRBV2 to TRBJ2-6; tentatively, D is TRBD1 (5 bases). This CDR3 comprises 15 residues. V was trimmed by 5 bases and J by 4 bases, leaving 12 bases between them. Germline V gene sequence: CDR1 SNHLY, CDR2 FYNNEI.

This chain uses TRBV28 with TRBJ1-2; 10 bases are a match to TRBD1. Trimming took 8 bases from V and 5 from J; bases not matched to a gene: 11. Germline CDR1 is MDHEN and CDR2 is SYDVKM. The CDR3 loop spans 15 amino acids. The CDR3 DNA sequence: TGTGCCAGCCAGATCGGGACAGGGGTTAGATATGGCTACACCTTC. Translated: CASQIGTGVRYGYTF.

The chain joins TRBV11-3 to TRBJ2-1; tentatively, D is TRBD1 (5 bases). From germline, CDR1 is SGHNT and CDR2 YENEEA. V dropped 4 bases and J dropped 4 bases, with 14 bases sitting between them. There are 15 residues in the CDR3. DNA for the CDR3: TGTGCCAGCAGCTCCCTACAGACAGAATACAATGAGCAGTTCTTC. This codes for CASSSLQTEYNEQFF.

As regards this clone: Other DNA sequences in this sample translate to the same CDR3. CDR3 sequence reads: CASSLVLAGPYNEQFF. CDR3 nucleotide sequence: TGCGCCAGCAGCTTGGTACTAGCGGGCCCCTACAATGAGCAGTTCTTC. The chain joins TRBV5-1 to TRBJ2-1; the match to TRBD2 covers 9 bases. The germline CDR1 and CDR2 sequences are SGHRS and YFSETQ. The CDR3 sequence is 16 residues long. The V segment lost 0 bases and the J segment 2 bases; nucleotides outside the gene matches: 3. Full variable domain (missing parts from reference TRBV5-1 and TRBJ2-1): KAGVTQTPRYLIKTRGQQVTLSCSPISGHRSVSWYQQTPGQGLQFLFEYFSETQRNKGNFPGRFSGRQFSNSRSEMNVSTLELGDSALYLCASSLVLAGPYNEQFFGPGTRLTVL.

V gene TRBV6-6 combines with J gene TRBJ2-1; D is perhaps TRBD2 (5 bases). Trimming removed 5 bases at V and 8 bases at J, with 16 bases between. This CDR3 has 14 amino acids. Germline V gene data show CDR1 as MNHNY and CDR2 as SVGAGI (reference sequence). DNA of the CDR3: TGTGCCAGCAGTCAACTAAGGAGCGGATATGAGCAGTTCTTC. It is translated as CASSQLRSGYEQFF.

The chain recombines TRBV4-2 with TRBJ2-1; D remains unclear. V lost 4 bases and J lost 5, with 9 bases in between. From germline, CDR1 is LGHNA and CDR2 YNFKEQ. The CDR3 spans 13 residues. Here the CDR3 reads CASSPSRDNEQFF. CDR3 coding DNA: TGTGCCAGCAGCCCTTCCCGGGACAATGAGCAGTTCTTC.

Remarks on this clone: This specimen includes other DNA sequences encoding the same CDR3. J is TRBJ1-2 and V is TRBV5-1; D is possibly TRBD1 (5 bases). The CDR3 contains 14 residues. Looked up from germline, CDR1 is SGHRS and CDR2 is YFSETQ. Trimming shortened V by 0 bases and J by 4 bases, and 10 bases separated the two germline ends. The CDR3 sequence: CASSLVPGGYGYTF. CDR3 nucleotide sequence: TGCGCCAGCAGCTTGGTTCCGGGGGGCTATGGCTACACCTTC.

V is TRBV5-1 and J is TRBJ2-5, with TRBD1 matching over 7 bases. The CDR3 has 15 residues. Germline assignment: CDR1 SGHRS and CDR2 YFSETQ. Losses at the gene ends were 0 bases for V and 7 bases for J; bases not matched to a gene: 9. The CDR3 sequence is CASSLGANAGGTQYF. CDR3 DNA: TGCGCCAGCAGCTTGGGGGCGAACGCAGGGGGGACCCAGTACTTC.

V is TRBV7-3 and J is TRBJ2-3; D is possibly TRBD1 or TRBD2 (5 bases each). Germline V gene lookup returns CDR1 SGHTA and CDR2 FQGTGA. V was trimmed by 7 bases and J by 2 bases, leaving 25 bases between them. This CDR3 is 18 amino acids long. The CDR3 DNA reads TGTGCCAGCACCCTCTTATGTAGGAGGCCAGGGTCCACAGATACGCAGTATTTT. Translated, it gives CASTLLCRRPGSTDTQYF.

V is TRBV5-4 and J is TRBJ2-5; D gene uncertain. The CDR3 consists of 13 residues. Per the germline V gene, CDR1 is SGHNT and CDR2 is YYREEE (reference sequence). The V end lost 5 bases, the J end lost 4 bases, and 12 bases lay between the germline ends. The CDR3 reads CASSNSVGETQYF. The CDR3 region has the DNA TGTGCCAGCAGTAACAGCGTCGGAGAGACCCAGTACTTC.

The chain combines TRBV4-2 with TRBJ1-3; D might be TRBD1 (6 bases). CDR1 and CDR2 from the germline V gene are LGHNA and YNFKEQ. The CDR3 extends over 16 amino acids. Trimming stripped 0 bases from V and 6 bases from J, with 15 bases between. The CDR3 DNA sequence: TGTGCCAGCAGCCAAGATCTCCGGGGGGCTCTAAACACCATATATTTT. The encoded protein is CASSQDLRGALNTIYF.

The rearrangement joins TRBV27 to TRBJ2-5; the D gene is possibly TRBD2 (5 bases). The germline V gene encodes CDR1 MNHEY and CDR2 SMNVEV (reference sequence). The CDR3 contains 12 residues. Trimming removed 5 bases at V and 5 bases at J, with 9 bases between. DNA of the CDR3: TGTGCCAGCAGTCAACTAGGGGAGACCCAGTACTTC. Translated: CASSQLGETQYF.

This chain connects TRBV5-1 to TRBJ2-3, with 9 bases matching TRBD2. This CDR3 has 16 residues. Germline lookup yields CDR1 SGHRS and CDR2 YFSETQ. The junction had 3 bases not matched to a gene; V was cut back by 0 bases and J by 1 base. The CDR3 DNA sequence: TGCGCCAGCAGCTTGGCTATAGCGGGGGGCACAGATACGCAGTATTTT. This gives the protein CASSLAIAGGTDTQYF. The complete variable domain, with remaining parts taken from reference TRBV5-1 and TRBJ2-3, reads KAGVTQTPRYLIKTRGQQVTLSCSPISGHRSVSWYQQTPGQGLQFLFEYFSETQRNKGNFPGRFSGRQFSNSRSEMNVSTLELGDSALYLCASSLAIAGGTDTQYFGPGTRLTVL.